This T cell receptor (beta chain) stems from a study of CD8 T cells in Susac syndrome. Study-level background: Within the group of sequenced Susac syndrome patients, five or six had active disease and eight were in remission.

The ends were cut back, 5 bases at V and 5 bases at J, with 8 bases in the middle. The CDR3 loop spans 11 amino acids. Per the germline V gene, CDR1 is DFQATT and CDR2 is SNEGSKA (reference sequence). Random hexamers were used to reverse transcribe an amount of about 0.45 to 1 ug RNA. The authors amplified TCR beta CDR3 across 54 Vbeta and 13 Jbeta using immunoSEQ multiplex PCR. TCRdb redid the calling of the immunoSEQ multiplex PCR reads with MiXCR, one entry per CDR3 protein. The table lists approximately 210,000 distinct CDR3 sequences, over 90% of them singletons, with approximately 0.15% in the top ten. From blood CD8+ and CD4+ T cells, TCR beta sequences were generated. Diagnostic criteria for definite or probable disease, in their recently defined form, were met by the patients with Susac syndrome.

This TCR came from a human donor with Susac syndrome. The J gene is TRBJ2-3, the V gene TRBV20-1; D remains unclear. Specimen: CD4+ T cells from PBMCs. In DNA form, the CDR3 reads TGCAGTGCTGACCGCCAAGATACGCAGTATTTT. Translated: CSADRQDTQYF.